This T cell receptor (beta chain) was captured by sequencing in a study of tumor and adjacent non-tumor tissue in lung cancer. Study-wide results and caveats: Higher tumor TCR diversity was associated with shorter survival. Normal lung showed higher cumulative top 100 clone frequency than tumor.

This CDR3 contains 16 residues. CDR1 and CDR2 from the germline V gene are SGHDN and FVKESK. A few counts support this clonotype. Its antigen is unknown. The CDR3 carries no conserved terminal phenylalanine or tryptophan, so it likely arises from a read error. TCRbeta libraries were built with three rounds of nested PCR, modified from ARM-PCR. TCRdb itself ran the multiplex PCR reads through MiXCR, one entry per CDR3 protein. The sample carries about 66,000 distinct CDR3 sequences, 60% to 75% recorded once. The template was RNA from unsorted bulk tissue. Sequencing used lung tumor tissue. This TCR came from a man between 60 and 75 years old with non-small cell lung cancer. The chain has TRBV14 and TRBJ2-1; 9 bases are a match to TRBD2. Written as DNA, the CDR3 is TGTGCCAGCAGTCAAGAATCCCTAGCGGGATCGTATGAGCAGTTCCTC. As protein: CASSQESLAGSYEQFL.